This TCR beta chain was recorded in a study of cytomegalovirus exposure and HLA in healthy donors. This clone occurred a few times. PCR used 60 Vbeta primers and 13 Jbeta primers. The method was immunoSEQ multiplex PCR; TCRdb's version includes in-frame clones alone and lacks a portion of them. The profile shows over 70,000 clones, 70% to 85% of them singletons. The sample was PBMCs. This TCR derives from a man aged 25-45 years in good health and CMV-seropositive.

The CDR3 protein is CAWSFFTEAFF. The DNA for the CDR3 is TGTGCCTGGAGTTTCTTCACTGAAGCTTTCTTT. This chain joins TRBV30 and TRBJ1-1; D is unclear. V was cut by 2 bases and J by 4 bases, with 5 bases left in between. The CDR3 has 11 amino acids. Germline loops: CDR1 GTSNPN, CDR2 SVGIG (reference sequence).